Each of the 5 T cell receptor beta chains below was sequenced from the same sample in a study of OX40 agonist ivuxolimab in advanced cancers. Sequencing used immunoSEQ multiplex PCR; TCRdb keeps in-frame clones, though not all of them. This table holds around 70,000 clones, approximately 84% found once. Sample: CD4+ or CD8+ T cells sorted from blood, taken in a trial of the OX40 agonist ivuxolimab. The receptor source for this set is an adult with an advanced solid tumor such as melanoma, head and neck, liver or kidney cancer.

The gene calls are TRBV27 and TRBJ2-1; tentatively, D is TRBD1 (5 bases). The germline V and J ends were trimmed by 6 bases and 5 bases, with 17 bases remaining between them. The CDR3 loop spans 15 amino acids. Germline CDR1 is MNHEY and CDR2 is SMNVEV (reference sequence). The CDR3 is CASSSGRAAHNEQFF. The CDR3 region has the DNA TGTGCCAGCAGCTCAGGCAGGGCAGCCCACAATGAGCAGTTCTTC.

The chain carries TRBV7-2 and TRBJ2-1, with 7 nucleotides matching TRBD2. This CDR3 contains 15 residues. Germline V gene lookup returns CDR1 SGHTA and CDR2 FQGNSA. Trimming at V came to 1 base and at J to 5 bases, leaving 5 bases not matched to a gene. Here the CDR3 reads CASSLVGLADNEQFF. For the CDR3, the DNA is TGTGCCAGCAGCTTAGTAGGGCTAGCGGACAATGAGCAGTTCTTC.

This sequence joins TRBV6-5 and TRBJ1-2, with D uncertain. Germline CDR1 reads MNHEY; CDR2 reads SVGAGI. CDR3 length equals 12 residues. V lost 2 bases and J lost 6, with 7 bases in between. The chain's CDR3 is CASSYSGNGYTF. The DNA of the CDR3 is TGTGCCAGCAGTTACAGTGGGAATGGCTACACCTTC.

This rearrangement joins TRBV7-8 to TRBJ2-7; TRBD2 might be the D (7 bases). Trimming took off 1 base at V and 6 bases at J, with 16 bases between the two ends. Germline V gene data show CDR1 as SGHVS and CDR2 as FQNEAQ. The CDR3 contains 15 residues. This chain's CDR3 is CASSLESVGGVEQYF. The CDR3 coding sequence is TGTGCCAGCAGCTTAGAGTCTGTAGGGGGGGTCGAGCAGTACTTC.

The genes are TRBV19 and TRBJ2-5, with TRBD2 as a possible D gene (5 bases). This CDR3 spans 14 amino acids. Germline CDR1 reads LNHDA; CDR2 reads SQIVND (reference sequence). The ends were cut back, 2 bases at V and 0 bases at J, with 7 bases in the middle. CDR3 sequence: CASSIPGDQETQYF. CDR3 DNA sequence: TGTGCCAGTAGTATACCCGGGGACCAAGAGACCCAGTACTTC.